This T cell receptor (beta chain) was identified in a study of cytomegalovirus exposure and HLA in healthy donors. A note on this clone: What it binds is not known.

V gave up 5 bases and J gave up 7 bases, with 18 bases separating them. Looked up from germline, CDR1 is MRHNA and CDR2 is SNTAGT. The CDR3 is made up of 15 amino acids. Every donor was a healthy person donating bone marrow. Findings and caveats of the study: Follow-up analysis seemed to connect common viral pathogens with several of the most significant clusters identified.

PCR employed 60 Vbeta and 13 Jbeta primers. Generated by immunoSEQ multiplex PCR, the TCRdb table keeps only in-frame clones and is missing some. Among 120,000 or so clones listed, around 75% were seen once. The rearrangement joins TRBV6-4 to TRBJ1-5; TRBD1 might be the D (6 bases). This receptor was identified in a woman aged 50 to 60 in good health and CMV-seropositive. The sequencing sample was made of PBMCs. CDR3 in amino acids: CASSQTGGAGQPQHF. The CDR3 coding sequence is TGTGCCAGCAGTCAAACCGGGGGGGCAGGGCAGCCCCAGCATTTT.